This TCR beta chain was profiled in a study of blood T cells in healthy people across ages. Study background: About one barcoded beta molecule was captured per two T cells (by template switching).

The germline gives CDR1 SEHNR, CDR2 FQNEAQ (reference sequence). The CDR3 has 14 residues. Deletions cut 5 bases from V and 2 bases from J, with 10 bases between. In the case of this clonotype: Its specificity is not known.

Overall study results and limits: Compared with aged donors, long-lived donors showed fewer expanded clones, suggesting selection. Unknown CMV status may confound age-related changes in expanded clones.

Each donor was a healthy Caucasian individual from Russia, aged roughly 6 to 95. With a J-beta primer mix and a sample-barcoded 5' primer, a second PCR ran 7 to 11 cycles. TCRdb used MiXCR to reprocess the 5' RACE reads, holding one entry per CDR3 protein. The sample holds about 1.4 million distinct CDR3 sequences, approximately 59% seen once. The rearrangement uses TRBV7-9 and TRBJ1-5, with TRBD1 as a possible D gene (5 bases). The clonotype originates from a man between 18 and 35 years old in good health. The sample consisted of blood. CDR3 sequence reads: CASSHPGGNQPQHF. As DNA, the CDR3 is TGTGCCAGCAGCCACCCGGGGGGCAATCAGCCCCAGCATTTT.